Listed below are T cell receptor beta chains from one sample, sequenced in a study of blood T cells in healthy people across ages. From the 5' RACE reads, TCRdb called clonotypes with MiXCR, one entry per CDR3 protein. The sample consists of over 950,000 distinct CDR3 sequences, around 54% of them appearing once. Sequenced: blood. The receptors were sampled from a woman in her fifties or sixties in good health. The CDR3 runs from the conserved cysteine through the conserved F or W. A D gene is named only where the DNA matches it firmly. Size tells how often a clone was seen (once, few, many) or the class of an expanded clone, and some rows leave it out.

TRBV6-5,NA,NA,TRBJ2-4,TGTGCCAGCAGTTCCCCACAACGAAACATTCAGTACTTC,CASSSPQRNIQYF
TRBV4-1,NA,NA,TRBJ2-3,TGCGCCAGCAGCCAGACTCCCCAACGCACAGATACGCAGTATTTT,CASSQTPQRTDTQYF
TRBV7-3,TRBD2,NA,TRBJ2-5,TGTGCCAGCAGGGCCCAGCTGACTAGCGGGAGTGGTGGGACCCAGTACTTC,CASRAQLTSGSGGTQYF
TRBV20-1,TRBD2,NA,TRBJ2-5,TGCAGTGCTAGGGGGAGACTAGCCCTCGAGCGGTACTTC,CSARGRLALERYF
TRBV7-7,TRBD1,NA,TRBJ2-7,TGTGCCAGCAGCTTAGAACAGGGGCCGAACTACGAGCAGTACTTC,CASSLEQGPNYEQYF
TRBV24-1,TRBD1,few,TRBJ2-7,TGTGCCACCAGTGATGCGGACAGGTCAGCCGAGCAGTACTTC,CATSDADRSAEQYF
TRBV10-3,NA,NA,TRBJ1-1,TGTGCCATCAGTGAGTTACATGCACAGGTCACTGAAGCTTTCTTT,CAISELHAQVTEAFF
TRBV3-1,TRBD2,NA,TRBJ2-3,TGTGCCAGCAGCCAAGCTGCGGGAGCTCTCACAGATACGCAGTATTTT,CASSQAAGALTDTQYF
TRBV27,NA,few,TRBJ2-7,TGTGCCAGCAGTTTAAAGCCCACCTCCTACGAGCAGTACTTC,CASSLKPTSYEQYF
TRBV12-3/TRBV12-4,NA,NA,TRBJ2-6,TGTGCCAGCAGCCCCAGCTACGGACTACCTGGGGCCAACGTCCTGACTTTC,CASSPSYGLPGANVLTF
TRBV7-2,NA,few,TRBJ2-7,TGTGCCAGCAGCTCCCCCCTTGGCCCAGCCGAGCAGTACTTC,CASSSPLGPAEQYF
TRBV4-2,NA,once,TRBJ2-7,TGTGCCAGCAGCCAACCCACTTCTCAGGGGAACGAGCAGTACTTC,CASSQPTSQGNEQYF
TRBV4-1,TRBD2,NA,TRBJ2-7,TGCGCCAGCAGCCATCGGGCTAGCGGGACCTACGAGCAGTACTTC,CASSHRASGTYEQYF
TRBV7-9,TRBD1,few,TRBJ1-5,TGTGCCAGCAACCCGAAACCGGGGACAGGGGAAACGACCCAGCTGCCCCAGCATTTT,CASNPKPGTGETTQLPQHF
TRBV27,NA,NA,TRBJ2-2,TGTGCCAGCAGTGGCAGGGGGGCCGGGGAGCTGTTTTTT,CASSGRGAGELFF
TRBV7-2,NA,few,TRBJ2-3,TGTGCCAGCAGCTTAGTGGGGGACTCTAGCACAGATACGCAGTATTTT,CASSLVGDSSTDTQYF
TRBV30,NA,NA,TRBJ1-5,TGTGCCTGGAGTAGGGAGAACAATCAGCCCCAGCATTTT,CAWSRENNQPQHF
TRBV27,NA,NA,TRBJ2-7,TGTGCCAGCAGTCCCCGACAGGACTCCTACGAGCAGTACTTC,CASSPRQDSYEQYF
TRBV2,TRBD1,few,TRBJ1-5,TGTGCCAGCAGGGAAGAGGGGACAGGACCCTTTTATAGCAATCAGCCCCAGCATTTT,CASREEGTGPFYSNQPQHF
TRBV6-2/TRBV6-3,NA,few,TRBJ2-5,TGTGCCAGCAGTTACACAGGAACCAAAGAGACCCAGTACTTC,CASSYTGTKETQYF
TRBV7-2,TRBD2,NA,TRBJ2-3,TGTGCCAGCAGCTCACGACCCGGGACTAGCGGGAGGAATACGCAGTATTTT,CASSSRPGTSGRNTQYF
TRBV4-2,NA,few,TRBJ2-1,TGTGCCAGCAGCAACCTAGGGGGGAGTCAGTTCTTC,CASSNLGGSQFF
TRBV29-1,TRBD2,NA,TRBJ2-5,TGCAGCGTTACCGGACTAGCGGGAGTGGGGGGAGAAGAGACCCAGTACTTC,CSVTGLAGVGGEETQYF
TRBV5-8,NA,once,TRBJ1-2,TGTGCCAGCAGAAACCGGCAGGGGACCTTTTTGGGCTATGGCTACACCTTC,CASRNRQGTFLGYGYTF
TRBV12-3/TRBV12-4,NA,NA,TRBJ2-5,TGTGCCAGCAGGGCTACAGAAGAGACCCAGTACTTC,CASRATEETQYF
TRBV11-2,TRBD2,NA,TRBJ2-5,TGTGCCAGCAGCTTAGATCGGGAGGGCGGCAAGACCCAGTACTTC,CASSLDREGGKTQYF
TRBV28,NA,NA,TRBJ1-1,TGTGCCAGCAGTTCGTGGGGGAAGGGGGGGATGAACACTGAAGCTTTCTTT,CASSSWGKGGMNTEAFF
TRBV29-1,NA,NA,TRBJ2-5,TGCGACGTTCGCGGCGGTTCGGTAGAGACCCAGTACTTC,CDVRGGSVETQYF
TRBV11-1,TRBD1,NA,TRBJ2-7,TGTGCCAGCAGCCCGCCGGGACAGGGGGACGAGCAGTACTTC,CASSPPGQGDEQYF
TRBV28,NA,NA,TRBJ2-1,TGTGCCAGCAGTCCCGCAACAGGGATCTACAATGAGCAGTTCTTC,CASSPATGIYNEQFF
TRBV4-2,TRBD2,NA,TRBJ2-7,TGTGCCAGCAGCCAAGGGGTTTTTAGCGGGACCTACGAGCAGTACTTC,CASSQGVFSGTYEQYF
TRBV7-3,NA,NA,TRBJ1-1,TGTGCCAGCAGCGCGATCGCGAACACTGAAGCTTTCTTT,CASSAIANTEAFF
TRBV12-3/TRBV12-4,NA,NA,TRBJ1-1,TGTGCCAGCAGTTTAGGTACCCCCAGGGGCGACACTGAAGCTTTCTTT,CASSLGTPRGDTEAFF
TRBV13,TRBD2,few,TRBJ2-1,TGTGCCAGCAGCGCCGTACTAGCGGAGAGAAATGAGCAGTTCTTC,CASSAVLAERNEQFF
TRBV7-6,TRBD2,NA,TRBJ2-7,TGTGCCAGCAGCTTAGCGCCTAGCGGGACTAACCCCAATGAGCAGTACTTC,CASSLAPSGTNPNEQYF
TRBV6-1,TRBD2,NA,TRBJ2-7,TGTGCCAGCAGTGAAGCGGGCGGGAGAACTTTCGAGCAGTACTTC,CASSEAGGRTFEQYF
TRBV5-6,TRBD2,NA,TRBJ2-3,TGTGCCAGCAGATTGACTAGCCCTGTCACAGATACGCAGTATTTT,CASRLTSPVTDTQYF
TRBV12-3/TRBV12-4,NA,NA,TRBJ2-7,TGTGCCAGCAGTTTTATTGGCGGGGTCAACGAGCAGTACTTC,CASSFIGGVNEQYF
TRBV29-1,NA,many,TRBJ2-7,TGCAGCGTTAAGACTGGTAGCTCCTACGAGCAGTACTTC,CSVKTGSSYEQYF
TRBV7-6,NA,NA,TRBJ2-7,TGTGCCAGCAGCTTAGTAGCGGACAAGGGGGAGCAGTACTTC,CASSLVADKGEQYF
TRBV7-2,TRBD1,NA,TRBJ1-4,TGTGCCAGCACCCCCGGACAGGGGGCGCCGGGTAATGAAAAACTGTTTTTT,CASTPGQGAPGNEKLFF
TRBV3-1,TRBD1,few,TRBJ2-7,TGTGCCAGCAGCCAAGCACCCTCAGACAGGGGAGACGAGCAGTACTTC,CASSQAPSDRGDEQYF
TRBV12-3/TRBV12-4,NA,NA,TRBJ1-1,TGTGCCAGCAGTACCACCATTGGGGGGCGTACGGGAACAACTGAAGCTTTCTTT,CASSTTIGGRTGTTEAFF
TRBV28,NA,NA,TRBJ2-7,TGTGCCAGCAGTGTGGACACCCCCGGGGAGCAGTACTTC,CASSVDTPGEQYF
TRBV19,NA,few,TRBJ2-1,TGTGCCAGTAGTATAAGCGGGCCTACCTACAATGAGCAGTTCTTC,CASSISGPTYNEQFF
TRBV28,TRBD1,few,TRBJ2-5,TGTGCCAGCAGCATCGGGACAGCGTGGCAGTACTTC,CASSIGTAWQYF
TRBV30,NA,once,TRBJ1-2,TGTGCCTGGAGTGGGTACGGAGTTAACTATGGCTACACCTTC,CAWSGYGVNYGYTF
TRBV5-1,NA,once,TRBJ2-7,TGCGCCAGCAGCGGCATATTCAGTAGCTCCTACAATGAGCAGTACTTC,CASSGIFSSSYNEQYF
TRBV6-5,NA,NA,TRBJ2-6,TGTGCCAGCCGCCCGGGGATCGGGGCCAACGTCCTGACTTTC,CASRPGIGANVLTF
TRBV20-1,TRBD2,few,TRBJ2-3,TGCAGTGCTAGAAATGGACTAGCGGGAGGGTTAGATACGCAGTATTTT,CSARNGLAGGLDTQYF
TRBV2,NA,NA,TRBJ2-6,TGTGCCAGCAGCCGATTAAGTGGGGCCAACGTCCTGACTTTC,CASSRLSGANVLTF
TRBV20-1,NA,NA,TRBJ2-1,TGCAGTGCTAGAGGACCAGTGCCCAAACACAATGAGCAGTTCTTC,CSARGPVPKHNEQFF
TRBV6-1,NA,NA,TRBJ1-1,TGTGCCAGCAGTAAACAGGGTAGGGACACTGAAGCTTTCTTT,CASSKQGRDTEAFF
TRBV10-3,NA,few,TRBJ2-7,TGTGCCATCAGTGAGTCGGCGACGGGCCCTACCTACGAGCAGTACTTC,CAISESATGPTYEQYF
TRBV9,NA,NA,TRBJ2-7,TGTGCCAGCAGCGTAGGTGAGACACGATACGAGCAGTACTTC,CASSVGETRYEQYF
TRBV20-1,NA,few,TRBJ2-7,TGCAGTGCTAGAAGACCTTTCCTGGGCGAGCAGTACTTC,CSARRPFLGEQYF
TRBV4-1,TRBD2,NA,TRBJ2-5,TGCGCCAGCAGCCAACGTCCCCCGGGGCTAGCGGGAAACACACTTGAGACCCAGTACTTC,CASSQRPPGLAGNTLETQYF
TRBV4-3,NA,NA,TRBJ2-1,TGCGCCAGCAACCAAGAGTACACGGATGAGCAGTTCTTC,CASNQEYTDEQFF